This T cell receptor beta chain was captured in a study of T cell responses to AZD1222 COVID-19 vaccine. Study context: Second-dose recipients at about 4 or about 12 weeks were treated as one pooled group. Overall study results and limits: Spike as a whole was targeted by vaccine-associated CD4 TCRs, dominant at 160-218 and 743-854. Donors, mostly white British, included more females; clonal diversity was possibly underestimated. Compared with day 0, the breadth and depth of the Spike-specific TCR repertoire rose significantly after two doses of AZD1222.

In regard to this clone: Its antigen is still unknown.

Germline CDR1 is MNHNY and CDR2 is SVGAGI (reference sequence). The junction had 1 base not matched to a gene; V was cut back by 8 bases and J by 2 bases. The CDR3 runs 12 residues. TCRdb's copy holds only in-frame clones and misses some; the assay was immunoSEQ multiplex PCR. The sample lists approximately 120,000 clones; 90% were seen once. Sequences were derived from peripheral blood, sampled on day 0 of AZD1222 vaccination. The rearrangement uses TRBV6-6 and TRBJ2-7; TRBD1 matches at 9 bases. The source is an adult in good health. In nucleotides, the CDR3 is TGTGCCAGCCGACAGGGGGCCTACGAGCAGTACTTC. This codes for CASRQGAYEQYF.